This TCR beta chain was sequenced in a study of CD8 T cells in Susac syndrome. In this sample, this clonotype turned up once. Its antigen is as yet unknown. This CDR3 has 17 residues. V lost 1 base and J lost 0; bases outside the gene matches: 5. The germline V gene encodes CDR1 LNHDA and CDR2 SQIVND (reference sequence). Broader study findings: The CD4+ T cell repertoires, which came from Susac syndrome patients, showed no sign of clonal expansion.

RNA totalling about 0.45 to 1 ug underwent reverse transcription with random hexamers. Amplification of TCR beta CDR3 used immunoSEQ multiplex PCR across 54 Vbeta and 13 Jbeta. TCRdb called the immunoSEQ multiplex PCR reads again in MiXCR, with one record for every CDR3 protein. Of fewer than 200,000 distinct CDR3 sequences in the sample, roughly 90% were seen once. The TCR comes from a human donor with Susac syndrome. The sample comprised CD4+ T cells from PBMCs. V gene TRBV19 combines with J gene TRBJ2-4; TRBD1 aligns across 8 bases. The DNA of the CDR3 is TGTGCCAGTAGTATAGTCGGACAGGGCCTAGCCAAAAACATTCAGTACTTC. It encodes CASSIVGQGLAKNIQYF.